The 10 T cell receptor beta chains listed next were all sequenced from one sample in a study of blood T cell repertoires in COVID-19. Some clones are missing from TCRdb's copy, which holds only in-frame ones; the method was immunoSEQ multiplex PCR. The sample lists roughly 300,000 clones, around 87% occurring once. The sample consisted of PBMCs or T cells enriched from blood (not recorded which). The source is a woman aged 25 to 39 who had recovered from COVID-19.

In nucleotides, the CDR3 is TGTGCCAGCAGTGAACTGGGAGAGGCTGGCTACACCTTC. As protein: CASSELGEAGYTF. The chain recombines TRBV2 with TRBJ1-2; D gene unclear. Germline CDR1 and CDR2: SNHLY and FYNNEI. Trimming removed 2 bases from V and 7 bases from J, with 11 bases in between. The CDR3 consists of 13 residues.

The chain uses TRBV21-1 and TRBJ2-1; the D segment call TRBD2 is taken from the table without a DNA check. TRBV21-1 is given as a pseudogene. The CDR3 is made up of 16 amino acids. The chain's CDR3 is CASSKGAGGPSAEQFF. The CDR3 nucleotides read TGTGCCAGCAGCAAAGGGGCGGGGGGGCCCAGTGCTGAGCAGTTCTTC.

This chain uses TRBV5-1 with TRBJ2-7, with D maybe TRBD1 (7 bases). This CDR3 is 18 amino acids long. Trimming stripped 1 base from V and 6 bases from J, with 26 bases between. CDR1 is SGHRS, CDR2 YFSETQ, per germline. CDR3 amino acids: CASSLLLSGRGVPSEQYF. The CDR3 DNA sequence: TGCGCCAGCAGCTTGCTTTTAAGTGGCAGGGGGGTACCGAGCGAGCAGTACTTC.

DNA of the CDR3: TGTGCCAGCAGCTTCGGGACAGGGAATAATTCACCCCTCCACTTT. Its translation is CASSFGTGNNSPLHF. The rearrangement joins TRBV7-6 to TRBJ1-6, with TRBD1 identical over 9 bases. The germline CDR1 and CDR2 sequences are SGHVS and FNYEAQ. With 3 bases clipped from V and 5 bases from J, the junction kept 2 bases outside the gene matches. The CDR3 is 15 residues long. The full variable domain, in which reference TRBV7-6 and TRBJ1-6 provide the parts outside the CDR3, is GAGVSQSPRYKVTKRGQDVALRCDPISGHVSLYWYRQALGQGPEFLTYFNYEAQQDKSGLPNDRFSAERPEGSISTLTIQRTEQRDSAMYRCASSFGTGNNSPLHFGNGTRLTVT.

A word on this clone: Other DNA sequences from this sample encode an identical CDR3 as well. The chain has TRBV19 and TRBJ1-5; D call uncertain. This CDR3 contains 12 residues. Germline V gives CDR1 LNHDA, CDR2 SQIVND (reference sequence). With 2 bases removed from V and 5 bases from J, the gap between germline ends came to 4 bases. The CDR3 DNA sequence: TGTGCCAGTAGTATAAGCGATCAGCCCCAGCATTTT. Protein sequence: CASSISDQPQHF.

This chain joins TRBV2 and TRBJ2-1, with TRBD2 matching 8 bases. The germline V gene encodes CDR1 SNHLY and CDR2 FYNNEI. This CDR3 is 16 amino acids long. V was pared by 3 bases and J by 1 base, with 5 bases of the junction left unmatched. The CDR3 sequence is CASSDSGLVSYNEQFF. The DNA of the CDR3 is TGTGCCAGCAGTGACTCGGGACTAGTGTCCTACAATGAGCAGTTCTTC.

This clone was counted a few times. The chain combines TRBV12-3 or TRBV12-4 with TRBJ2-1; D is perhaps TRBD2 (7 bases). CDR3 length: 12 amino acids. Trimming pared 6 bases from V and 10 bases from J, leaving 13 bases between. The CDR3 region has the DNA TGTGCCAGCAGGGACAGCGGGAAGGAGCAGTTCTTC. This encodes CASRDSGKEQFF.

This chain joins TRBV25-1 and TRBJ2-7, with TRBD1 as a possible D gene (5 bases). Germline CDR1 is MGHDK and CDR2 is SYGVNS. CDR3 length: 16 residues. V was trimmed by 0 bases and J by 12 bases, leaving 24 bases between them. The chain's CDR3 is CASSEYKAQGRIRMYF. CDR3 DNA: TGTGCCAGCAGTGAATATAAGGCCCAGGGTCGTATTCGGATGTACTTC.

The chain is built from TRBV6-5 and TRBJ2-5; TRBD2 is a possible D gene (6 bases). The CDR3 loop spans 15 amino acids. Germline CDR1 MNHEY, CDR2 SVGAGI. V lost 2 bases, J lost 5 bases, and 15 bases lay in between. This CDR3 reads CASSYGDWTRETQYF. CDR3 nucleotides: TGTGCCAGCAGTTACGGGGACTGGACCCGTGAGACCCAGTACTTC.

The chain uses TRBV9 and TRBJ2-1; 7 nucleotides line up with TRBD2. The CDR3 runs 17 residues. CDR1 is SGDLS and CDR2 is YYNGEE in the germline V gene. V trimming: 7 bases; J trimming: 0 bases; junction bases outside the gene matches: 13. The CDR3 DNA reads as TGTGCCAGCTCGGGGGGAAATGATGGGCTCTCCTACAATGAGCAGTTCTTC. It specifies CASSGGNDGLSYNEQFF.